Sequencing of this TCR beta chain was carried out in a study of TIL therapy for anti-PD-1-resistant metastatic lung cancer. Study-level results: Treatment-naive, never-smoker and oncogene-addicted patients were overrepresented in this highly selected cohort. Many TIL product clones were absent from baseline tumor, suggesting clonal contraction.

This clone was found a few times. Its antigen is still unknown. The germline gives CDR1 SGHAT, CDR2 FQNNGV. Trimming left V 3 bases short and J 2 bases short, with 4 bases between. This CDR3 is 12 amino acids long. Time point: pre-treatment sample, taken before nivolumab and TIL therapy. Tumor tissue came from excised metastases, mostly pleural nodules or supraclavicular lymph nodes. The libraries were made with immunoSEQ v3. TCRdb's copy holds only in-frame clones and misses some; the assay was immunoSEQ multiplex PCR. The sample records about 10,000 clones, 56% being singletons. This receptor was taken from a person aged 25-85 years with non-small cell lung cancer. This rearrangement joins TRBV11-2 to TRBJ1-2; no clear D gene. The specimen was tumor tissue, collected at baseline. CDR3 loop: CASSLGNYGYTF. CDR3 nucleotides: TGTGCCAGCAGCTTGGGAAACTATGGCTACACCTTC.